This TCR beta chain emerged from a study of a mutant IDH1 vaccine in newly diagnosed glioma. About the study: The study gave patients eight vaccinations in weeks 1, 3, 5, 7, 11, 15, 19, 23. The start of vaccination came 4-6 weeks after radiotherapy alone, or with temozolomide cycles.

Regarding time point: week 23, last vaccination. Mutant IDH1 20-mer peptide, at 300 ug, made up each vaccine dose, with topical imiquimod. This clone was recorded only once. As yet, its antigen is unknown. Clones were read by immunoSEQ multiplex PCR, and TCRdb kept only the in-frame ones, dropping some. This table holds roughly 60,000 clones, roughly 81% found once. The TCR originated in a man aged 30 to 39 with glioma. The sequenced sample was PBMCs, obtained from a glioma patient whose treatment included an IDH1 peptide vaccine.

The CDR3 DNA sequence: TGTGCCAGTAGTATTGTGGGATCGAGGAATCAGCCCCAGCATTTT. Encoded protein: CASSIVGSRNQPQHF. The chain carries TRBV19 and TRBJ1-5; D remains ambiguous. From germline, CDR1 is LNHDA and CDR2 SQIVND (reference sequence). The CDR3 length is 15 residues. Trimming took 3 bases from V and 4 from J, leaving 13 bases between them.